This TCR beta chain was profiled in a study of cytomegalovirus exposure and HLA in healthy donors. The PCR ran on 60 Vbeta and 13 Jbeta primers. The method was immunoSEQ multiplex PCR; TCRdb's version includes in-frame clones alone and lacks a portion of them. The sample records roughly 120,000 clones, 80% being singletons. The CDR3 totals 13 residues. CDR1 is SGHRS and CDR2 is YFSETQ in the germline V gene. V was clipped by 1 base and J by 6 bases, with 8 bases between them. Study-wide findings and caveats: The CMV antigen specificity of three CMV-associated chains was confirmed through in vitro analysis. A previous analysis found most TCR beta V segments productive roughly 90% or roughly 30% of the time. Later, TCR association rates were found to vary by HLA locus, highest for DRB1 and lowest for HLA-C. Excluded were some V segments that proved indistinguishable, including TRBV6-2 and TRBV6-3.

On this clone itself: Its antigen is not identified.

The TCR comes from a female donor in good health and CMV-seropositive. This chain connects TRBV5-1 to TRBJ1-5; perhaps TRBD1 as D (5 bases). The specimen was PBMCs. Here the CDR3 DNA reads TGCGCCAGCAGCTTGTACGGGGGTCAGCCCCAGCATTTT. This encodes CASSLYGGQPQHF.